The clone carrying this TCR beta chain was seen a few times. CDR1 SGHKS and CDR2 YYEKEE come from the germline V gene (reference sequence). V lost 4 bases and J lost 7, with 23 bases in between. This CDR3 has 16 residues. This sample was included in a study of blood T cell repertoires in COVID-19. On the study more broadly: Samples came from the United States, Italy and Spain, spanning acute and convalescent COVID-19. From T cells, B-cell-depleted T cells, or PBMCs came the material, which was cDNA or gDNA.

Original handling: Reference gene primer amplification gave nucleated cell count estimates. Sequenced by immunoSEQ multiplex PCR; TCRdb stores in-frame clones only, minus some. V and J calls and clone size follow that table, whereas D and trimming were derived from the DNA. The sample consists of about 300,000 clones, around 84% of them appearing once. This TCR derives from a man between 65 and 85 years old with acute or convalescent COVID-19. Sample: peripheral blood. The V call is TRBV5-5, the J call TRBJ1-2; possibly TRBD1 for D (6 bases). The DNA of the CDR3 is TGTGCCAGCAGCATGGCGGGGGGTACAGGGCTAGGTGGCTACACCTTC. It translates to CASSMAGGTGLGGYTF.